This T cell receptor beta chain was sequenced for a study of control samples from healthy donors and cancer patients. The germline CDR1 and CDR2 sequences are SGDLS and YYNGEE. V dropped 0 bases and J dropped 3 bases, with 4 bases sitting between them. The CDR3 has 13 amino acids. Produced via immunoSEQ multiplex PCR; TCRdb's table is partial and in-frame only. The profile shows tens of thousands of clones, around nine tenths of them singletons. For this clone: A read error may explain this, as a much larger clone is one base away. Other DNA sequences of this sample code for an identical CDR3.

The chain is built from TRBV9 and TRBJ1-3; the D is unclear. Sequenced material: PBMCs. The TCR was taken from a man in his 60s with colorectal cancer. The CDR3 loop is CASSVEGGNTIYF. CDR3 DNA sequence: TGTGCCAGCAGCGTAGAGGGTGGAAACACCATATATTTT.